This TCR beta chain is from a study of T-cell reconstitution after alpha-beta-depleted transplantation in children. TCRbeta library construction was performed incorporating unique molecular identifiers. TCRdb used MiXCR to reprocess the PCR reads, holding one entry per CDR3 protein. The sample lists approximately 400,000 distinct CDR3 sequences, roughly 11% occurring once. This clonotype has more than one count but fewer than ten. The V and J ends lost 3 bases and 9 bases respectively, with 12 bases between them. The CDR3 is 13 residues long. The clonotype was recovered from a human donor who donated a stem cell graft to a child with acute myeloid leukemia. This material consisted of PBMCs from the stem cell graft donor, taken from the stem cell graft. This sequence joins TRBV12-3 or TRBV12-4 and TRBJ2-1; the D is unclear. The CDR3, as DNA: TGTGCCAGCAGTTTCGTCGAGAGCAGTGAGCAGTTCTTC. Translating it yields CASSFVESSEQFF.